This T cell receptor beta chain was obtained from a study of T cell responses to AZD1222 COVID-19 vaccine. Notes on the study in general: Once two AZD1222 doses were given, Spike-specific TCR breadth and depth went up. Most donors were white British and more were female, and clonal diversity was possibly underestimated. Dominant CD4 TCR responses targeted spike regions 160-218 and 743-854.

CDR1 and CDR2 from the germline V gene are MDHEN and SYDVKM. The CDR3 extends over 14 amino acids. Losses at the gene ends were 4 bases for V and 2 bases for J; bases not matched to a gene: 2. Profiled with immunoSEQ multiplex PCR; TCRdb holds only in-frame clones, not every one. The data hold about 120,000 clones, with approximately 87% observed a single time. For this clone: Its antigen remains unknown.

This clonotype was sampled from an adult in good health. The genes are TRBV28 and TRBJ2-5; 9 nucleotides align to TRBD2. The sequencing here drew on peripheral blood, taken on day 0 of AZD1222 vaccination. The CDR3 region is CASSSLAGQETQYF. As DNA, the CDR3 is TGTGCCAGCAGTTCGCTAGCGGGGCAAGAGACCCAGTACTTC.